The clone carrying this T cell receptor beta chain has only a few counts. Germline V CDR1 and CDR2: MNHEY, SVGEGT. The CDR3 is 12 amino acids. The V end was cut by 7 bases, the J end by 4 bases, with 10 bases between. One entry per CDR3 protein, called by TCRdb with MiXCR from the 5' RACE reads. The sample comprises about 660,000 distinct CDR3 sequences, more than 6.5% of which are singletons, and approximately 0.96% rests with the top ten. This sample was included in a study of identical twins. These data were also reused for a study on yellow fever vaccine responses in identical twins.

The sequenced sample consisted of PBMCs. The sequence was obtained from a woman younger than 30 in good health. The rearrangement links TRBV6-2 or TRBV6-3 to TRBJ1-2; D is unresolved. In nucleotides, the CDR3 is TGTGCCAGCAAGAGGGCAGTCTATGGCTACACCTTC. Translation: CASKRAVYGYTF.